This T cell receptor (beta chain) was obtained from a study of blood T cells in healthy people across ages. With a J-beta primer mix and a sample-barcoded 5' primer, a second PCR ran about 7 to 12 cycles. TCRdb re-analysed the 5' RACE reads in MiXCR, keeping a single row per CDR3 protein. The sample lists approximately 850,000 distinct CDR3 sequences, 58% seen once, with around 20% in the top ten. Between the trimmed V and J ends, which lost 0 bases and 1 base, there was a span of 7 bases. Per germline, CDR1 SGHTA and CDR2 FQGNSA. There are 14 residues in the CDR3. The sequenced material came from blood. The TCR sequence derives from a man younger than 45 in good health. The V and J genes are TRBV7-2 and TRBJ2-7; the D is unclear. The CDR3 loop is CASSLAFQSYEQYF. CDR3 sequence (DNA): TGTGCCAGCAGCTTAGCCTTTCAGTCCTACGAGCAGTACTTC.